This TCR beta chain came from a study of cytomegalovirus exposure and HLA in healthy donors. In the PCR, 60 Vbeta and 13 Jbeta primers were used. Here immunoSEQ multiplex PCR was the method, and the copy in TCRdb shows in-frame clones only, minus some. The sample includes about 190,000 clones, around 85% of them seen just once. The germline gives CDR1 SNHLY, CDR2 FYNNEI. The ends were cut back, 8 bases at V and 1 base at J, with 9 bases in the middle. The CDR3 has 13 residues. Input material: PBMCs. The chain joins TRBV2 to TRBJ1-5; D might be TRBD1 (6 bases). This clonotype was sampled from a man aged 45 to 65 in good health and CMV-seronegative. Here the CDR3 reads CASQGYSNQPQHF. CDR3 DNA sequence: TGTGCCAGCCAGGGGTACAGCAATCAGCCCCAGCATTTT.